The present T cell receptor (beta chain) was sequenced within a study of T cells in Graves' hyperthyroidism and ophthalmopathy. Study summary: Initial diagnosis, before any treatment, was when peripheral blood was collected.

Diagnostic assessment was based on clinical symptoms, serum thyroxine and TRAb, thyroid ultrasound and orbital computed tomography. PBMCs stemmed from around 10 ml fresh peripheral blood. J was trimmed by 5 bases and V by 4 bases; bases with no gene match: 4. Per the germline V gene, CDR1 is DFQATT and CDR2 is SNEGSKA (reference sequence). The CDR3 runs 14 residues. This clonotype was found a few times. Amplification targeted TCR beta CDR3 regions from RNA transcripts. HTBI primers were employed in a first-round RT-PCR of the TCR CDR3. TCRdb ran MiXCR on the multiplex PCR reads and lists one entry per CDR3 protein. The table includes about 410,000 distinct CDR3 sequences, under 15% detected once.

Sequencing was carried out using blood. This clonotype was obtained from a man younger than 30 with Graves' ophthalmopathy. The gene calls are TRBV20-1 and TRBJ2-1, with 11 bases that match TRBD2. The CDR3 DNA follows: TGCAGTGCTAACCCGACTAGCGGGAACAATGAGCAGTTCTTC. Its translation is CSANPTSGNNEQFF.